The 3 T cell receptor beta chains reported below all come from one sample, sequenced in a study of radiotherapy plus CTLA-4 blockade in lung cancer. Using immunoSEQ multiplex PCR, the repertoire was profiled, and TCRdb retains in-frame clones only, with some absent. The top ten clones hold over 20% of a sample with about 80,000 clones, over 70% of them seen once. The sample here was peripheral blood, taken from a patient treated with radiotherapy plus ipilimumab. All receptors derive from a human donor with non-small cell lung cancer whose response to radiotherapy plus ipilimumab could not be evaluated. Some clones in this sample may be carry-over from other donors' samples.

CDR3 bases: TGCGCCAGCAGTGAGGGACAGGGTTCCTCCTATAATTCACCCCTCCACTTT. The encoded protein is CASSEGQGSSYNSPLHF. The chain couples TRBV10-2 to TRBJ1-6; TRBD1 matches at 8 bases. Germline CDR1 WSHSY, CDR2 SAAADI. This CDR3 spans 17 amino acids. V lost 2 bases and J lost 0; bases outside the gene matches: 3.

The CDR3, as DNA: TGCAGCGTTGAAGGCCAGTATGGGGGGGGCAGTTACAATGAGCAGTTCTTC. It codes for CSVEGQYGGGSYNEQFF. The chain carries TRBV29-1 and TRBJ2-1; TRBD2 is a possible D gene (7 bases). The V end lost 1 base, the J end lost 4 bases, and 20 bases lay between the germline ends. CDR3 size: 17 residues. Germline loops: CDR1 SQVTM, CDR2 ANQGSEA.

V is TRBV28 and J is TRBJ2-5; D gene ambiguous. Germline V gene sequence: CDR1 MDHEN, CDR2 SYDVKM. The V end lost 6 bases, the J end lost 2 bases, and 4 bases lay between the germline ends. The CDR3 contains 11 residues. As DNA, the CDR3 is TGTGCCAGCAGCCCACAAGAGACCCAGTACTTC. This sequence encodes CASSPQETQYF.